This T cell receptor beta chain stems from a study of blood T cell repertoires in COVID-19. Study context: In each case, the material was cDNA or gDNA derived from T cells, B-cell-depleted T cells, or PBMCs.

How the authors handled the data: Reference gene primer amplification gave estimated nucleated cell counts. This table comes from immunoSEQ multiplex PCR, and its TCRdb copy is limited to in-frame clones, with some not included. V and J calls and clone size are copied from that table; D and trimming were computed from the DNA. The repertoire holds 430,000 or so clones, with about 88% as singletons. Germline CDR1 SGHNT, CDR2 YYREEE (reference sequence). This CDR3 is built from 13 residues. After removal of 4 bases from V and 5 bases from J, the junction contained 5 bases not matched to a gene. Cohorts were based on clinical histories the participants reported.

V is TRBV5-4 and J is TRBJ2-5; 7 bases are a match to TRBD1. The specimen sequenced was PBMCs or T cells enriched from blood (not recorded which). The sequence was collected from a woman under 30 who had been exposed to COVID-19. The chain's CDR3 is CASSHGTVETQYF. CDR3 in DNA: TGTGCCAGCAGCCACGGGACAGTGGAGACCCAGTACTTC.